This T cell receptor (beta chain) was observed in a study of cytomegalovirus exposure and HLA in healthy donors. Study-wide context: A prior analysis found 117 million unique TCR beta sequences from 150 million to 200 million T cells. In an early release, HLA-typed donors contributed roughly 85 million unique TCR sequences.

Study results and limitations: Presence/absence analyses assumed roughly uniform sequencing depth across donors. Cytomegalovirus association was listed for about 150 TCR beta chains.

About this clone: Its matching antigen is unknown.

Germline V CDR1 and CDR2: WNHNN, SYGVQD (reference sequence). Trimming took off 3 bases at V and 5 bases at J, with 13 bases between the two ends. The CDR3 spans 15 residues. Use of 60 Vbeta and 13 Jbeta primers characterized the PCR. Data came from immunoSEQ multiplex PCR; TCRdb stores just in-frame clones and leaves some out. The table includes 100,000 to 150,000 clones, 75% to 90% detected once. This clonotype was sampled from a man between 35 and 55 years old in good health and CMV-seronegative. The sequencing input was PBMCs. The rearrangement links TRBV10-1 to TRBJ2-2; TRBD2 is a possible D gene (6 bases). CDR3 DNA: TGCGCCAGCAGTGATGGAGGGTCCGGGACCGGGGAGCTGTTTTTT. Translation: CASSDGGSGTGELFF.